This T cell receptor (beta chain) was sequenced for a study of T cells in Graves' hyperthyroidism and ophthalmopathy. Study conclusions and caveats: Ophthalmopathy could be told apart from stable hyperthyroidism with a 13 V-J model.

RNA transcripts yielded amplified TCR beta CDR3 regions. In the first-round RT-PCR of the TCR CDR3, the HTBI primer set was used. MiXCR, applied by TCRdb to the multiplex PCR reads, yields one record per CDR3 protein. This table has approximately 640,000 distinct CDR3 sequences, 15% to 20% appearing once. With regard to this clonotype: Its antigen is not known. Germline is not matched at one junction end, which may reflect a read error.

The CDR3 has 16 amino acids. Germline CDR1 reads SGHRS; CDR2 reads YFSETQ. The definition of stable Graves' hyperthyroidism was no ophthalmopathy progression within 18 months. Diagnostic assessment was based on clinical symptoms, serum thyroxine and TRAb, thyroid ultrasound and orbital computed tomography. This rearrangement joins TRBV5-1 to TRBJ2-1, with D tentatively TRBD1 or TRBD2 (6 bases each). The sequence was obtained from a man between 45 and 60 years old with Graves' hyperthyroidism. The specimen sequenced was blood. The CDR3, as DNA: TGCGCCAGCAGCCAAGGGGGGAGCGGAATCTACACTGAGCAGTTCTTC. Residues: CASSQGGSGIYTEQFF.